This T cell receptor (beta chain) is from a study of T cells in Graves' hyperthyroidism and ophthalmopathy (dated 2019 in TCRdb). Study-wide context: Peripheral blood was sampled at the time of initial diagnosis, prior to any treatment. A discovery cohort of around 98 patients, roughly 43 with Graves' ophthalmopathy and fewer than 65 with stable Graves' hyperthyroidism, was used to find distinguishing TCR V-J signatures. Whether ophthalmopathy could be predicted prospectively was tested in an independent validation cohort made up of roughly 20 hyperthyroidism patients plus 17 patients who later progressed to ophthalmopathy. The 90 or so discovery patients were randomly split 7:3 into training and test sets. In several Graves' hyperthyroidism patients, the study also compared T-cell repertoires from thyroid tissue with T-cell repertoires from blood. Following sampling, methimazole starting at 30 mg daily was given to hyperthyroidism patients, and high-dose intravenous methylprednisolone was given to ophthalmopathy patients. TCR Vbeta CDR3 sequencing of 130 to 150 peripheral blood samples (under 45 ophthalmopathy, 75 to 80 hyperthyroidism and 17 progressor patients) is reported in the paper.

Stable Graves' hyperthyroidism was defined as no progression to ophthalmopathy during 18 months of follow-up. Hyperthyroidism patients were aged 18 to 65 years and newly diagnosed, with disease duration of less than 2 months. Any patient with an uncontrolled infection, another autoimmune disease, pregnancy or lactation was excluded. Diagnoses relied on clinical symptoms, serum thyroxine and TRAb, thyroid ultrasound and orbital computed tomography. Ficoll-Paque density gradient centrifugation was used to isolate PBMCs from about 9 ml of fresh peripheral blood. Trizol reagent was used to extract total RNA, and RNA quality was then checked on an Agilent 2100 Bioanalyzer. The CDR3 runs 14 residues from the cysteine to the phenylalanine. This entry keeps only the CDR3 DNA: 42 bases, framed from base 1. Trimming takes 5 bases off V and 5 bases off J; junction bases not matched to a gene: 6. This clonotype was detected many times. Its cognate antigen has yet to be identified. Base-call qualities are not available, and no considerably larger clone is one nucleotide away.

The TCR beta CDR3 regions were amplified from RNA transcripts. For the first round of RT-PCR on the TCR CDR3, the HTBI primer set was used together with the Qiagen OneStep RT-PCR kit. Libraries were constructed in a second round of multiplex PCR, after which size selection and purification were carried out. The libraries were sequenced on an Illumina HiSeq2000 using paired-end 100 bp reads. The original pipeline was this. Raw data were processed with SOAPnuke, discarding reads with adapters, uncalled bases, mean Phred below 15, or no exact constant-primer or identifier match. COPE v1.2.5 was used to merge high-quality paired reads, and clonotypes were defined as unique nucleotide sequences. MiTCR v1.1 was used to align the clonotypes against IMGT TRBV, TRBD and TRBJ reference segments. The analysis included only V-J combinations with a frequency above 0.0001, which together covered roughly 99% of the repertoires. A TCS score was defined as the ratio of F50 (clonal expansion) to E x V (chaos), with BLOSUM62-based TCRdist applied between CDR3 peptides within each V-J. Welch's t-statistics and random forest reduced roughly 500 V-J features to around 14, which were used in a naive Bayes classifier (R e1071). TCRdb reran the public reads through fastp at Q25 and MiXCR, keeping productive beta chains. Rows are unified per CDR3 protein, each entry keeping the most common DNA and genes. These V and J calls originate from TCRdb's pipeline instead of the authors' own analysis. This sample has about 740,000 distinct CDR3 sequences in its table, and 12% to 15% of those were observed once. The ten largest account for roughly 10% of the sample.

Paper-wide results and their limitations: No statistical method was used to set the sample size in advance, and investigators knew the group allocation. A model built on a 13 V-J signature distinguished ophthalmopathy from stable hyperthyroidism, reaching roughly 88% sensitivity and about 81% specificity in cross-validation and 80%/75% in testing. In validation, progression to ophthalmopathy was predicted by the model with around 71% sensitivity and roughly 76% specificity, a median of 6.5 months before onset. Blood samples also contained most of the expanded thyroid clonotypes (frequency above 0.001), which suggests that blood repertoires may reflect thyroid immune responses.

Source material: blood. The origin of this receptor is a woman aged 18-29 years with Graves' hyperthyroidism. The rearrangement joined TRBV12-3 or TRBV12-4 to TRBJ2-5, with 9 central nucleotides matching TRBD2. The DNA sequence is TGTGCCAGCAGTGGTAGCGGGAGTCGTGAGACCCAGTACTTC. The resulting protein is CASSGSGSRETQYF.